Listed here are 19 T cell receptor beta chains from one sample, sequenced in a study of T-cell memory formation after mild COVID-19. TCRdb passed the 5' RACE reads through MiXCR, listing each CDR3 protein once. This sample carries about 470,000 distinct CDR3 sequences, about 23% of them seen once, and the ten largest clones take roughly an eighth. Sequenced input: PBMCs or a T cell subset sorted from them (not recorded which). These receptors originate from an adult woman who had mild COVID-19 (a few samples of this study predate the infection). Cell type and time point are not known.

V gene TRBV12-3 or TRBV12-4 combines with J gene TRBJ1-2; D is unresolved. The CDR3 covers 12 residues. V was trimmed by 3 bases and J by 5 bases, leaving 7 bases between them. DNA for the CDR3: TGTGCCAGCAGTTTGTGGCATTATGGCTACACCTTC. Amino acid sequence: CASSLWHYGYTF.

The chain employs TRBV5-1 and TRBJ2-1; 8 bases line up with TRBD1. CDR1 is SGHRS, CDR2 YFSETQ, per germline. The CDR3 is 15 residues long. The junction had 4 bases not matched to a gene; V was cut back by 5 bases and J by 0 bases. The CDR3 nucleotides are TGCGCCAGCAGGCCTACAGGGGGCTCCTACAATGAGCAGTTCTTC. This codes for CASRPTGGSYNEQFF.

This clonotype was seen a handful of times. This chain connects TRBV6-5 to TRBJ2-5, with 9 positions matching TRBD1. The germline V gene has CDR1 MNHEY and CDR2 SVGAGI. V shed 7 bases and J 0 bases; nucleotides not matched to a gene: 6. The CDR3 covers 15 residues. The CDR3 reads CASMGQGLYQETQYF. In nucleotides, the CDR3 is TGTGCCAGCATGGGACAGGGCCTGTACCAAGAGACCCAGTACTTC.

DNA for the CDR3: TGTGCCAGCAGTGAAGGTCGGGGGACAGGGATCACAGATACGCAGTATTTT. It translates to CASSEGRGTGITDTQYF. The chain employs TRBV6-1 and TRBJ2-3, with 9 positions matching TRBD1. Germline V lookup: CDR1 MNHNS, CDR2 SASEGT. The CDR3 length is 17 residues. The V gene end was trimmed by 1 base and the J gene end by 2 bases; junction bases not matched to a gene: 7.

This clonotype was seen repeatedly, ten times or more. The chain links TRBV27 to TRBJ2-1; 9 bases are a match to TRBD2. Germline values: CDR1 MNHEY, CDR2 SMNVEV (reference sequence). The trim removed 8 bases at V and 6 bases at J, leaving 14 bases unmatched. The CDR3 contains 16 residues. For the CDR3, the DNA is TGTGCCAGCTCTCGGAGGGGTAGCGGGAGAGGCAATGAGCAGTTCTTC. Protein: CASSRRGSGRGNEQFF.

J is TRBJ2-5 and V is TRBV5-1; 7 nucleotides match TRBD2. Germline CDR1 is SGHRS and CDR2 is YFSETQ. The ends lost 4 bases at V and 6 bases at J; junction bases unmatched: 12. This CDR3 is built from 15 residues. The CDR3 protein is CASSPTSAPPKTQYF. In DNA form, the CDR3 reads TGCGCCAGCAGCCCCACTAGCGCCCCGCCGAAGACCCAGTACTTC.

This clonotype was recorded a few times. The J gene is TRBJ2-7, the V gene TRBV10-3; no firm D call. The CDR3 has 10 amino acids. Trimming left V 8 bases short and J 5 bases short, with 7 bases between. Germline lookup yields CDR1 ENHRY and CDR2 SYGVKD. CDR3 protein: CAIGLNEQYF. CDR3 nucleotide sequence: TGTGCCATCGGCCTCAACGAGCAGTACTTC.

The V gene is TRBV7-8, the J gene TRBJ1-5; 9 bases line up with TRBD1. Germline V gene lookup returns CDR1 SGHVS and CDR2 FQNEAQ. The junction had 3 bases not matched to a gene; V was cut back by 5 bases and J by 7 bases. The CDR3 loop spans 13 amino acids. CDR3 amino acids: CASSGDRAQPQHF. As DNA, the CDR3 is TGTGCCAGCAGCGGGGACAGGGCACAGCCCCAGCATTTT.

The chain employs TRBV7-2 and TRBJ1-5; 8 positions match TRBD1. Germline V lookup: CDR1 SGHTA, CDR2 FQGNSA. The CDR3 is 16 residues long. V shed 0 bases and J 5 bases; nucleotides not matched to a gene: 6. The DNA of the CDR3 is TGTGCCAGCAGCTTAGCCGGACAGGGAGAGCATCAGCCCCAGCATTTT. Translated: CASSLAGQGEHQPQHF. Full variable domain (remainder filled in from reference TRBV7-2 and TRBJ1-5): GAGVSQSPSNKVTEKGKDVELRCDPISGHTALYWYRQSLGQGLEFLIYFQGNSAPDKSGLPSDRFSAERTGGSVSTLTIQRTQQEDSAVYLCASSLAGQGEHQPQHFGDGTRLSIL.

This clonotype was detected only a few times. This chain connects TRBV7-3 to TRBJ1-5, with TRBD1 as a possible D gene (5 bases). The length of the CDR3 is 15 residues. V was pared by 4 bases and J by 1 base, with 11 bases between. The germline V gene has CDR1 SGHTA and CDR2 FQGTGA. CDR3 nucleotides: TGTGCCAGCAGCTGTACCGGGGCCAGCAATCAGCCCCAGCATTTT. Translated, it gives CASSCTGASNQPQHF.

The gene calls are TRBV24-1 and TRBJ2-1, with D tentatively TRBD1 (6 bases). The V end was cut by 1 base, the J end by 0 bases, with 12 bases between. Germline lookup yields CDR1 KGHDR and CDR2 SFDVKD. The CDR3 has 17 amino acids. DNA of the CDR3: TGTGCCACCAGTGATTTTTTAGTGGGGGCCTCCTACAATGAGCAGTTCTTC. Amino acid sequence: CATSDFLVGASYNEQFF.

The chain uses TRBV5-1 and TRBJ1-3; 7 positions match TRBD1. Trimming removed 0 bases from V and 4 bases from J; junction bases left unmatched: 4. CDR1 SGHRS and CDR2 YFSETQ come from the germline V gene. The CDR3 covers 15 residues. The CDR3 sequence is CASSLEGGTGNTIYF. In DNA form, the CDR3 reads TGCGCCAGCAGCTTGGAAGGGGGCACCGGAAACACCATATATTTT.

V and J are TRBV9 and TRBJ2-3, with 8 positions matching TRBD2. CDR1 SGDLS and CDR2 YYNGEE come from the germline V gene. V was clipped by 0 bases and J by 4 bases; unmatched bases: 4. This CDR3 spans 15 amino acids. CDR3 in DNA: TGTGCCAGCAGCGTAGCGGCGGGAGGAGCAGATACGCAGTATTTT. Translation: CASSVAAGGADTQYF. The full variable domain, with the rest looked up from reference TRBV9 and TRBJ2-3, is DSGVTQTPKHLITATGQRVTLRCSPRSGDLSVYWYQQSLDQGLQFLIQYYNGEERAKGNILERFSAQQFPDLHSELNLSSLELGDSALYFCASSVAAGGADTQYFGPGTRLTVL.

This clonotype has a handful of counts. The chain is built from TRBV5-1 and TRBJ2-2, with D possibly matching TRBD2 (5 bases). Germline V CDR1 and CDR2: SGHRS, YFSETQ. Trimming took off 4 bases at V and 7 bases at J, with 11 bases between the two ends. The CDR3 runs to 13 residues. CDR3 nucleotides: TGCGCCAGCAGCACGGAGGTTGACGGGGAGCTGTTTTTT. Its protein is CASSTEVDGELFF. The whole variable domain, filled in from reference TRBV5-1 and TRBJ2-2, reads KAGVTQTPRYLIKTRGQQVTLSCSPISGHRSVSWYQQTPGQGLQFLFEYFSETQRNKGNFPGRFSGRQFSNSRSEMNVSTLELGDSALYLCASSTEVDGELFFGEGSRLTVL.

This sequence joins TRBV7-9 and TRBJ2-5, with D perhaps TRBD2 (6 bases). CDR3 length: 14 residues. The germline gives CDR1 SEHNR, CDR2 FQNEAQ (reference sequence). V was shortened by 3 bases and J by 1 base, with 9 bases between the two germline ends. The CDR3 spells CASSFRETQETQYF. CDR3 DNA: TGTGCCAGCAGCTTTCGGGAGACCCAAGAGACCCAGTACTTC.

This chain joins TRBV7-2 and TRBJ2-3; D might be TRBD2 (6 bases). CDR3 length: 18 residues. Germline-derived CDR1 and CDR2 are SGHTA and FQGNSA. V was cut by 5 bases and J by 0 bases, with 21 bases left in between. In nucleotides, the CDR3 is TGTGCCAGCAGCCCCTGTCCCGTGGCGGGGACTAGCACAGATACGCAGTATTTT. It codes for CASSPCPVAGTSTDTQYF.

This chain links TRBV6-1 with TRBJ2-1, with a weak D call TRBD1 (5 bases). The CDR3 is made up of 15 amino acids. The V gene lost 3 bases and the J gene lost 3 bases, with 12 bases spanning the gap. Germline V gene sequence: CDR1 MNHNS, CDR2 SASEGT. The CDR3 is CASSESRANYNEQFF. CDR3 coding DNA: TGTGCCAGCAGTGAGTCCAGGGCTAACTACAATGAGCAGTTCTTC.

The chain recombines TRBV6-6 with TRBJ1-6; no clear D gene. The CDR3 has 14 amino acids. V lost 8 bases to trimming and J lost 7 bases, with 15 bases between them. The germline V gene has CDR1 MNHNY and CDR2 SVGAGI (reference sequence). The CDR3 DNA reads as TGTGCCAGCGGTATAGCAGTCTGGAATTCACCCCTCCACTTT. It codes for CASGIAVWNSPLHF.

The chain is built from TRBV12-3 or TRBV12-4 and TRBJ2-1; 9 bases agree with TRBD2. V shed 7 bases and J 7 bases; nucleotides not matched to a gene: 23. The CDR3 has 19 amino acids. Here the CDR3 DNA reads TGTGCCAGCAACCTTTACAGACCGGTCGGGGCGGGAGGGCCTAATGAGCAGTTCTTC. Translation gives CASNLYRPVGAGGPNEQFF.